A single sample gave rise to the 14 T cell receptor beta chains below, sequenced in a study of Tregs in tolerant kidney transplant recipients. TCRdb keeps only in-frame clones here, not all; method: immunoSEQ multiplex PCR. This sample has about 83,000 clones, with 98% found just once. The specimen was CD4+ T cells from blood, collected before the transplant. These receptors came from a human donor who received a combined kidney and bone marrow transplant.

This chain links TRBV7-2 with TRBJ2-5; D not resolved. Germline V CDR1 and CDR2: SGHTA, FQGNSA. Trimming stripped 2 bases from V and 7 bases from J, with 5 bases between. This CDR3 has 11 residues. The CDR3 is CASSLFGTQYF. The DNA for the CDR3 is TGTGCCAGCAGCTTATTCGGGACCCAGTACTTC.

The V gene is TRBV5-1, the J gene TRBJ2-7; TRBD1 matches 8 bases. V shed 7 bases, J shed 0 bases, and the junction held 6 bases outside the gene matches. The CDR3 totals 14 residues. The germline gives CDR1 SGHRS, CDR2 YFSETQ. This CDR3 is CASSKQGASYEQYF. DNA for the CDR3: TGCGCCAGCTCTAAGCAGGGGGCCTCCTACGAGCAGTACTTC.

On this clone itself: The germline gene is not matched at one end of the junction; a read error may be the cause. The chain is built from TRBV7-2 and TRBJ2-7, with D possibly matching TRBD2 (5 bases). CDR1 SGHTA and CDR2 FQGNSA come from the germline V gene. CDR3 length equals 14 residues. The CDR3 sequence is CASSLGRGSSEQYF. Here the CDR3 DNA reads TGTGCCAGCAGCTTGGGGAGAGGGTCCTCCGAGCAGTACTTC.

Only a few counts were recorded for this clone. CDR3 bases: TGTGCCAGCAGGGAGGGGCTTTGGGGGACCCAGCATTTT. Amino acid sequence: CASREGLWGTQHF. This sequence joins TRBV28 and TRBJ1-5, with a possible D match to TRBD1 (5 bases). V shed 6 bases and J shed 11 bases, with 17 bases lying between them. The CDR3 is 13 residues long. The germline gives CDR1 MDHEN, CDR2 SYDVKM.

The rearrangement links TRBV7-3 to TRBJ2-7; TRBD2 aligns across 8 bases. The CDR3 runs 16 residues. CDR1 and CDR2 (germline): SGHTA, FQGTGA. The ends lost 5 bases at V and 0 bases at J; junction bases unmatched: 9. The DNA of the CDR3 is TGTGCCAGCAGCCCAAGCCAGCGGGGGTCCTCCTACGAGCAGTACTTC. Amino acids: CASSPSQRGSSYEQYF.

The chain carries TRBV5-1 and TRBJ1-2; 7 bases map to TRBD1. The CDR3 runs to 14 residues. V lost 0 bases, J lost 6 bases, and 5 bases stayed unmatched. Germline assignment: CDR1 SGHRS and CDR2 YFSETQ. CDR3 amino acids: CASSLALDRHGYTF. The CDR3 DNA is TGCGCCAGCAGCTTGGCCCTGGACAGGCATGGCTACACCTTC.

The chain combines TRBV29-1 with TRBJ2-5, with 9 bases identical to TRBD2. Germline V gene data show CDR1 as SQVTM and CDR2 as ANQGSEA. CDR3 length: 16 amino acids. Germline trimming cut 5 bases from V and 2 bases from J; bases unmatched to any gene: 12. For the CDR3, the DNA is TGCAGCGTTACAGATCCATTAGCGGGGGCTCAAGAGACCCAGTACTTC. Translated: CSVTDPLAGAQETQYF.

V and J are TRBV5-1 and TRBJ1-2; 12 nucleotides match TRBD1. V lost 5 bases to trimming and J lost 8 bases; unmatched junction nucleotides: 4. Per the germline V gene, CDR1 is SGHRS and CDR2 is YFSETQ. CDR3 length: 13 residues. The CDR3 region has the DNA TGCGCCAGCAGTCCCGGGACAGGGGGCGGCTACACCTTC. The encoded protein is CASSPGTGGGYTF.

This chain connects TRBV7-9 to TRBJ1-6, with 9 bases aligning to TRBD1. V was clipped by 1 base and J by 7 bases; unmatched bases: 2. The CDR3 length is 15 residues. Per germline, CDR1 SEHNR and CDR2 FQNEAQ (reference sequence). CDR3 sequence reads: CASSLGDRENSPLHF. In DNA, the CDR3 is TGTGCCAGCAGCTTAGGGGACAGGGAGAATTCACCCCTCCACTTT.

The chain recombines TRBV5-4 with TRBJ2-7, with a possible D match to TRBD1 (7 bases). V was clipped by 0 bases and J by 5 bases, with 12 bases between them. This CDR3 region has 14 residues. Germline V lookup: CDR1 SGHNT, CDR2 YYREEE (reference sequence). In DNA form, the CDR3 reads TGTGCCAGCAGCTTGGCAGGGGGGTCCCACGAGCAGTACTTC. It yields the protein CASSLAGGSHEQYF. Full variable domain (missing parts from reference TRBV5-4 and TRBJ2-7): ETGVTQSPTHLIKTRGQQVTLRCSSQSGHNTVSWYQQALGQGPQFIFQYYREEENGRGNFPPRFSGLQFPNYSSELNVNALELDDSALYLCASSLAGGSHEQYFGPGTRLTVT.

V is TRBV19 and J is TRBJ1-2; maybe TRBD1 (5 bases). This CDR3 contains 14 residues. The V and J ends lost 3 bases and 4 bases respectively, with 12 bases between them. Germline V gene data show CDR1 as LNHDA and CDR2 as SQIVND (reference sequence). The CDR3 nucleotides read TGTGCCAGTAGTATTCGTCGGGGGGGCTATGGCTACACCTTC. Translated: CASSIRRGGYGYTF.

V is TRBV5-1 and J is TRBJ1-3, with D possibly TRBD1 on 6 matching bases. Germline V gene data show CDR1 as SGHRS and CDR2 as YFSETQ. The ends were cut back, 4 bases at V and 0 bases at J, with 14 bases in the middle. The CDR3 has 16 amino acids. The chain's CDR3 is CASSPLDSSSGNTIYF. CDR3 sequence (DNA): TGCGCCAGCAGCCCCCTGGACAGCAGCTCTGGAAACACCATATATTTT.

This chain uses TRBV11-3 with TRBJ2-2; D is possibly TRBD1 (6 bases). Trimming removed 5 bases from V and 6 bases from J, with 10 bases in between. The germline V gene encodes CDR1 SGHNT and CDR2 YENEEA. This CDR3 has 13 amino acids. For the CDR3, the DNA is TGTGCCAGCAGCGAACAGGGTGCCGGGGAGCTGTTTTTT. It translates to CASSEQGAGELFF.

The chain employs TRBV5-1 and TRBJ2-1, with 9 nucleotides matching TRBD2. This CDR3 spans 16 amino acids. The germline V gene has CDR1 SGHRS and CDR2 YFSETQ. V shed 3 bases, J shed 2 bases, and the junction held 6 bases outside the gene matches. DNA for the CDR3: TGCGCCAGCAGCTCCATAGCGGGAGTGACCTACAATGAGCAGTTCTTC. Its protein product is CASSSIAGVTYNEQFF.